This T cell receptor (beta chain) was recovered during a study of blood T cells in healthy people across ages. As regards this clonotype: The antigen remains undetermined.

General study points: Comparison with aged donors showed that long-lived donors had more naive CD4+ cells and higher diversity. A roughly linear fall in TCR beta diversity per million T cells was seen with increasing age.

Alongside a J-beta primer mix, a sample-barcoded 5' primer served in a second PCR lasting roughly 7 to 11 cycles. TCRdb ran MiXCR on the 5' RACE reads and lists one entry per CDR3 protein. The sample lists roughly 1,800,000 distinct CDR3 sequences; just under 50% were seen once. The CDR3 consists of 14 residues. Germline CDR1 is SNHLY and CDR2 is FYNNEI. Trimming cost V 7 bases and J 2 bases, with 14 bases left between them. This chain links TRBV2 with TRBJ2-5, with D perhaps matching TRBD1 or TRBD2 (5 bases each). The sequenced sample was blood. This TCR derives from a woman in her forties in good health. The CDR3 bases are TGTGCCAGCATTTCGGGACGTACTCAAGAGACCCAGTACTTC. As protein: CASISGRTQETQYF.